Listed here are 21 T cell receptor beta chains from one sample, sequenced in a study of cytomegalovirus exposure and HLA in healthy donors. PCR involved 60 Vbeta and 13 Jbeta primers. Method: immunoSEQ multiplex PCR; TCRdb's copy keeps in-frame clones and lacks some. The sample includes 180,000 or so clones, around 85% seen only once; the top ten take about 9.3%. The sequencing input was PBMCs. These receptors all stem from a young man in good health and CMV-seropositive.

This clone is a singleton in its sample. The genes are TRBV25-1 and TRBJ2-5, with a possible D match to TRBD2 (5 bases). V was shortened by 2 bases and J by 5 bases, with 12 bases between the two germline ends. CDR1 and CDR2 from the germline V gene are MGHDK and SYGVNS. The CDR3 spans 14 residues. CDR3 residues: CASSEPYGVETQYF. In DNA, the CDR3 is TGTGCCAGCAGTGAACCGTACGGGGTGGAGACCCAGTACTTC.

The chain carries TRBV5-1 and TRBJ2-3; TRBD2 matches at 8 bases. The length of the CDR3 is 16 residues. V was pared by 0 bases and J by 2 bases, with 5 bases of the junction left unmatched. Germline CDR1 is SGHRS and CDR2 is YFSETQ. The chain's CDR3 is CASSLAGTSATDTQYF. CDR3 DNA sequence: TGCGCCAGCAGCTTGGCGGGGACTAGTGCCACAGATACGCAGTATTTT.

The rearrangement joins TRBV7-2 to TRBJ2-7, with 9 nucleotides matching TRBD1. The V segment lost 5 bases and the J segment 0 bases; nucleotides outside the gene matches: 2. There are 14 residues in the CDR3. Germline values: CDR1 SGHTA, CDR2 FQGNSA. CDR3 sequence (DNA): TGTGCCAGCAGCCCGACAGGGGGCTCCTACGAGCAGTACTTC. Residues: CASSPTGGSYEQYF.

The chain links TRBV27 to TRBJ2-5; TRBD1 agrees at 7 bases. V lost 4 bases and J lost 3; bases outside the gene matches: 8. CDR3 length: 15 residues. The germline gives CDR1 MNHEY, CDR2 SMNVEV (reference sequence). Here the CDR3 DNA reads TGTGCCAGCAGTTCTATATCCGGGACAGAAGAGACCCAGTACTTC. Its protein is CASSSISGTEETQYF.

The table lists this clone with a few counts. This sequence joins TRBV2 and TRBJ1-5; TRBD1 matches 8 bases. Germline assignment: CDR1 SNHLY and CDR2 FYNNEI. The V gene end was trimmed by 7 bases and the J gene end by 6 bases; junction bases not matched to a gene: 5. The CDR3 contains 13 residues. The CDR3 DNA reads as TGTGCCAGCACGGGGACAGGAGGTCAGCCCCAGCATTTT. Residues: CASTGTGGQPQHF.

The rearrangement uses TRBV11-2 and TRBJ2-5; TRBD2 aligns across 8 bases. The J segment lost 0 bases and the V segment lost 0 bases, leaving 3 bases of the junction unmatched. Germline V lookup: CDR1 SGHAT, CDR2 FQNNGV. CDR3 length: 16 amino acids. DNA of the CDR3: TGTGCCAGCAGCTTAGAGCGGGGGGCCTACCAAGAGACCCAGTACTTC. Translated: CASSLERGAYQETQYF.

In the case of this clone: Relative to the germline gene, one junction end is altered; a read error may explain this. The chain uses TRBV18 and TRBJ1-4; D is possibly TRBD1 (6 bases). The CDR3 extends over 15 amino acids. Germline CDR1 reads KGHSH; CDR2 reads LQKENI. Written as DNA, the CDR3 is TGTGCCAGCTCACCAGATTACAGGGTTCGCGAAAGACTGTTTTTT. Translation gives CASSPDYRVRERLFF.

The chain employs TRBV7-3 and TRBJ2-1; 7 positions agree with TRBD2. CDR1 and CDR2 (germline): SGHTA, FQGTGA. CDR3 length equals 16 residues. J gave up 4 bases and V 5 bases, and 11 bases lay outside the gene matches. For the CDR3, the DNA is TGTGCCAGCAGCCCTCGAGCGGGGACCGGATACAATGAGCAGTTCTTC. The encoded protein is CASSPRAGTGYNEQFF.

This chain connects TRBV2 to TRBJ1-2; 7 bases match TRBD1. V gave up 5 bases and J gave up 2 bases; unmatched junction bases: 2. The length of the CDR3 is 13 residues. Germline lookup yields CDR1 SNHLY and CDR2 FYNNEI. CDR3 bases: TGTGCCAGCAGTCCACAGGGGAACTATGGCTACACCTTC. Its protein is CASSPQGNYGYTF.

The V call is TRBV5-6, the J call TRBJ2-4; weak D call: TRBD1 (7 bases). Germline V lookup: CDR1 SGHDT, CDR2 YYEEEE. The CDR3 runs 15 residues. Trimming stripped 6 bases from V and 8 bases from J, with 21 bases between. The CDR3 sequence: CASNPFGQGEDIQYF. CDR3 bases: TGTGCCAGCAACCCCTTTGGGCAGGGGGAGGACATTCAGTACTTC. Filled out from reference TRBV5-6 and TRBJ2-4, the complete variable domain reads DAGVTQSPTHLIKTRGQQVTLRCSPKSGHDTVSWYQQALGQGPQFIFQYYEEEERQRGNFPDRFSGHQFPNYSSELNVNALLLGDSALYLCASNPFGQGEDIQYFGAGTRLSVL.

This clone was picked up a small number of times. The V call is TRBV7-9, the J call TRBJ1-1; the D is unclear. Germline CDR1 SEHNR, CDR2 FQNEAQ (reference sequence). CDR3 length: 11 residues. V was pared by 5 bases and J by 2 bases, with 3 bases between. The CDR3: CASSHNTEAFF. In DNA, the CDR3 is TGTGCCAGCAGCCATAACACTGAAGCTTTCTTT.

This clone has a single count. V gene TRBV12-5 combines with J gene TRBJ2-7, with D possibly being TRBD1 (8 bases). V lost 6 bases and J 4 bases, leaving 16 bases between the germline ends. In germline, CDR1 is LGHNT, CDR2 FRNRAP. The length of the CDR3 is 14 residues. CDR3 amino acids: CASGGGDRSYEQYF. In nucleotides, the CDR3 is TGTGCTAGTGGGGGAGGGGACAGGTCATACGAGCAGTACTTC.

Worth noting for this clone: One junction end does not reproduce the germline sequence, and a read error may be involved. This chain uses TRBV7-9 with TRBJ2-3; D ambiguous. This CDR3 is 12 amino acids long. The germline V gene has CDR1 SEHNR and CDR2 FQNEAQ (reference sequence). The CDR3 spells CSSSLYADTQYF. CDR3 in DNA: TGTTCCAGCAGCTTATATGCAGATACGCAGTATTTT.

The genes are TRBV9 and TRBJ2-5; tentative D call: TRBD1 (6 bases). Judging by the DNA end, TRBJ2-7 fits better; the J call may be wrong. Looked up from germline, CDR1 is SGDLS and CDR2 is YYNGEE. The CDR3 extends over 15 amino acids. CDR3 sequence reads: CASSVGVGQRYEQYF. The CDR3 nucleotides are TGTGCCAGCAGCGTAGGTGTCGGACAGCGGTACGAGCAGTACTTC.

The chain is built from TRBV7-6 and TRBJ2-1, with 8 bases aligning to TRBD2. Germline V lookup: CDR1 SGHVS, CDR2 FNYEAQ. CDR3 size: 16 residues. Trimming cost V 5 bases and J 0 bases; bases outside gene matches: 6. The CDR3 DNA reads as TGTGCCAGCAGCCCAAGCGGGGGTAGCTCCTACAATGAGCAGTTCTTC. It specifies CASSPSGGSSYNEQFF. The variable domain in full, completed from reference TRBV7-6 and TRBJ2-1, reads GAGVSQSPRYKVTKRGQDVALRCDPISGHVSLYWYRQALGQGPEFLTYFNYEAQQDKSGLPNDRFSAERPEGSISTLTIQRTEQRDSAMYRCASSPSGGSSYNEQFFGPGTRLTVL.

V gene TRBV7-2 combines with J gene TRBJ1-3, with a tentative D call TRBD1 (6 bases). The CDR3 is made up of 15 amino acids. Germline V gene lookup returns CDR1 SGHTA and CDR2 FQGNSA. V lost 1 base, J lost 2 bases, and 9 bases lay in between. CDR3 sequence: CASSLVGAPGNTIYF. CDR3 nucleotide sequence: TGTGCCAGCAGCTTAGTGGGGGCACCTGGAAACACCATATATTTT.

CDR3 in DNA: TGTGCCAGCAAGGCAGGGAAACGGAATGGCTACACCTTC. This codes for CASKAGKRNGYTF. V gene TRBV6-1 combines with J gene TRBJ1-2; D possibly corresponds to TRBD1 (5 bases). This CDR3 is 13 amino acids long. Trimming cost V 7 bases and J 6 bases, with 15 bases left between them. Germline loops: CDR1 MNHNS, CDR2 SASEGT.

This chain connects TRBV5-4 to TRBJ2-5; TRBD1 agrees at 11 bases. V trimming: 2 bases; J trimming: 5 bases; junction bases outside the gene matches: 5. Germline V lookup: CDR1 SGHNT, CDR2 YYREEE (reference sequence). This CDR3 region has 15 residues. CDR3 DNA: TGTGCCAGCAGCTTCAGGACAGGGGGCCCCGAGACCCAGTACTTC. This gives the protein CASSFRTGGPETQYF.

This clone was seen once. The chain uses TRBV10-3 and TRBJ2-7; 10 nucleotides line up with TRBD2. Germline-derived CDR1 and CDR2 are ENHRY and SYGVKD. V trimming: 7 bases; J trimming: 5 bases; junction bases outside the gene matches: 8. CDR3 size: 14 residues. CDR3 nucleotide sequence: TGTGCCATCAAACAAGCGGGGGGGCTAAACGAGCAGTACTTC. Translating it yields CAIKQAGGLNEQYF.

V usage is TRBV6-5 and J usage is TRBJ2-1, with 11 bases matching TRBD2. Trimming cost V 4 bases and J 6 bases; bases outside gene matches: 8. Looked up from germline, CDR1 is MNHEY and CDR2 is SVGAGI. The CDR3 has 16 residues. CDR3 protein: CASSFSIAGGPNEQFF. CDR3 in DNA: TGTGCCAGCAGTTTCTCGATAGCGGGGGGGCCCAATGAGCAGTTCTTC.

This clone was picked up one time. The V and J genes are TRBV20-1 and TRBJ2-5; D gene ambiguous. Between the trimmed V and J ends, which lost 2 bases and 3 bases, there was a span of 4 bases. This CDR3 comprises 11 residues. Germline V gene sequence: CDR1 DFQATT, CDR2 SNEGSKA (reference sequence). The CDR3 sequence is CSARPKETQYF. The CDR3 region has the DNA TGCAGTGCTAGACCCAAAGAGACCCAGTACTTC.